These 16 T cell receptor beta chains came from one sample sequenced in a study of regulatory T cells in long-lasting Graves disease. The authors built TCR beta libraries using iRepertoire HTBI primers and Arm-PCR of CDR3 regions. Each CDR3 protein gets one entry after TCRdb re-called the multiplex PCR reads with MiXCR. The table shows more than 300,000 distinct CDR3 sequences, with roughly 25% occurring only once. The time point: persistent/refractory GD, antithyroid drugs over 5 years with positive TRAb. The TCR library was prepared using RNA isolated from PBMCs. The input for sequencing was peripheral blood mononuclear cells (PBMCs), taken when the disease was refractory, from a patient treated with antithyroid drugs. Receptor source: a woman aged 35 to 49 with Graves disease.

The rearrangement joins TRBV29-1 to TRBJ2-3; D is uncertain. The CDR3 is 12 residues long. Germline V gene data show CDR1 as SQVTM and CDR2 as ANQGSEA. Deletions cut 0 bases from V and 4 bases from J, with 5 bases between. CDR3 bases: TGCAGCGTTGAAGAGGGTCCAGATACGCAGTATTTT. This translates into CSVEEGPDTQYF.

This clonotype was picked up many times. The rearrangement links TRBV12-3 or TRBV12-4 to TRBJ1-1, with no clear D. V was cut by 6 bases and J by 0 bases, with 11 bases left in between. The CDR3 loop spans 14 amino acids. CDR3 DNA: TGTGCCAGCAGCTCGAGTTACATGAACACTGAAGCTTTCTTT. As protein: CASSSSYMNTEAFF.

The rearrangement links TRBV7-9 to TRBJ2-4, with D tentatively TRBD1 (6 bases). The CDR3 contains 15 residues. The germline V gene has CDR1 SEHNR and CDR2 FQNEAQ (reference sequence). Trimming removed 5 bases from V and 0 bases from J, with 11 bases in between. In DNA form, the CDR3 reads TGTGCCAGCAGCGAGGACAGTATAGCCAAAAACATTCAGTACTTC. Protein sequence: CASSEDSIAKNIQYF.

The rearrangement links TRBV19 to TRBJ2-3, with 15 bases matching TRBD2. CDR1 is LNHDA and CDR2 is SQIVND in the germline V gene (reference sequence). The CDR3 length is 18 residues. The junction had 6 bases not matched to a gene; V was cut back by 3 bases and J by 2 bases. Here the CDR3 reads CASSMEGLAGGPTDTQYF. In DNA form, the CDR3 reads TGTGCCAGTAGTATGGAAGGACTAGCGGGAGGGCCCACAGATACGCAGTATTTT.

A few counts support this clonotype. The chain is built from TRBV2 and TRBJ2-5; no definite D call. Looked up from germline, CDR1 is SNHLY and CDR2 is FYNNEI. The V end lost 2 bases, the J end lost 0 bases, and 7 bases lay between the germline ends. The CDR3 is 14 residues long. The CDR3 reads CASSEYGNQETQYF. The CDR3 DNA follows: TGTGCCAGCAGTGAATATGGCAACCAAGAGACCCAGTACTTC.

This chain joins TRBV12-3 or TRBV12-4 and TRBJ2-1, with 7 bases fitting TRBD1. Trimming at V came to 3 bases and at J to 5 bases, leaving 7 bases not matched to a gene. This CDR3 has 15 amino acids. The CDR3 is CASSFLGTAHNEQFF. Written as DNA, the CDR3 is TGTGCCAGCAGTTTTCTCGGGACAGCCCACAATGAGCAGTTCTTC.

This clonotype was seen only a few times. The rearrangement uses TRBV7-9 and TRBJ1-1, with 8 bases matching TRBD1. The V and J ends lost 2 bases and 5 bases, in that order; junction bases with no gene match: 10. CDR1 is SEHNR, CDR2 FQNEAQ, per germline (reference sequence). This CDR3 has 16 residues. CDR3 sequence (DNA): TGTGCCAGCAGCTTACAGGGGGCCGGAAGAGGAACTGAAGCTTTCTTT. This sequence encodes CASSLQGAGRGTEAFF.

This clonotype was counted many times. The chain uses TRBV6-1 and TRBJ1-6; 12 bases are a match to TRBD1. V gave up 6 bases and J gave up 9 bases; unmatched junction bases: 9. CDR1 is MNHNS and CDR2 is SASEGT in the germline V gene. The CDR3 runs 16 residues. DNA of the CDR3: TGTGCCAGCAGCCAGGGACAGGGGGCCAATAGTTCACCCCTCCACTTT. Protein: CASSQGQGANSSPLHF.

Details on this clonotype: A read error likely explains this, since a far larger clone differs by one base. The J gene is TRBJ1-1, the V gene TRBV7-9; 8 bases map to TRBD1. This CDR3 is built from 14 residues. With V trimmed by 5 bases and J by 5 bases, 7 bases remained unmatched. Germline loops: CDR1 SEHNR, CDR2 FQNEAQ (reference sequence). The CDR3 nucleotides are TGTGCCAGCAGCACCGGGACAGGTAGAACTGAAGCTTTCTTT. Protein: CASSTGTGRTEAFF.

This clonotype was seen ten or more times. The rearrangement uses TRBV6-1 and TRBJ2-3; weak D call: TRBD1 (5 bases). The CDR3 has 15 amino acids. CDR1 and CDR2 (germline): MNHNS, SASEGT. Trimming took off 3 bases at V and 1 base at J, with 11 bases between the two ends. The CDR3 nucleotides are TGTGCCAGCAGTGAGTTGGAAGGGGGCACAGATACGCAGTATTTT. Its protein is CASSELEGGTDTQYF.

This clonotype has just one count. A read error is possible here, since a much larger clone lies one base away. The chain combines TRBV10-3 with TRBJ2-5, with 7 bases that match TRBD1. From germline, CDR1 is ENHRY and CDR2 SYGVKD. This CDR3 has 13 residues. V lost 2 bases to trimming and J lost 6 bases; unmatched junction nucleotides: 3. The DNA for the CDR3 is TGTGCCATCAGTGAGCCAGGGGGAAAGACCCAGTACTTC. As protein: CAISEPGGKTQYF.

This clonotype was detected many times. This chain uses TRBV5-5 with TRBJ2-5, with no clear D. The V gene lost 0 bases and the J gene lost 7 bases, with 7 bases spanning the gap. The CDR3 is made up of 12 amino acids. CDR1 and CDR2 (germline): SGHKS, YYEKEE (reference sequence). The CDR3 coding sequence is TGTGCCAGCAGCTTGGTCTTCGGGACCCAGTACTTC. This encodes CASSLVFGTQYF. Looking up the rest from reference TRBV5-5 and TRBJ2-5 gives the full variable domain: DAGVTQSPTHLIKTRGQQVTLRCSPISGHKSVSWYQQVLGQGPQFIFQYYEKEERGRGNFPDRFSARQFPNYSSELNVNALLLGDSALYLCASSLVFGTQYFGPGTRLLVL.

Ten or more counts support this clonotype. The V and J genes are TRBV3-1 and TRBJ1-4, with unresolved D. V was trimmed by 3 bases and J by 0 bases, leaving 5 bases between them. This CDR3 has 14 residues. CDR1 LGHDT and CDR2 YNNKEL come from the germline V gene (reference sequence). DNA for the CDR3: TGTGCCAGCAGCCACTCTGCAACTAATGAAAAACTGTTTTTT. It yields the protein CASSHSATNEKLFF.

This rearrangement joins TRBV28 to TRBJ2-5, with 7 bases that match TRBD2. V gave up 6 bases and J gave up 7 bases; unmatched junction bases: 11. Germline V lookup: CDR1 MDHEN, CDR2 SYDVKM. The CDR3 contains 14 residues. The CDR3 loop is CASSYSGLRGTQYF. DNA for the CDR3: TGTGCCAGCAGCTATAGCGGGCTTAGAGGGACCCAGTACTTC. The entire variable domain, with the rest obtained from reference TRBV28 and TRBJ2-5, is as follows: DVKVTQSSRYLVKRTGEKVFLECVQDMDHENMFWYRQDPGLGLRLIYFSYDVKMKEKGDIPEGYSVSREKKERFSLILESASTNQTSMYLCASSYSGLRGTQYFGPGTRLLVL.

There are a few counts of this clonotype. This sequence joins TRBV2 and TRBJ2-7; D may match TRBD1 or TRBD2 (5 bases each). The CDR3 runs to 11 residues. From germline, CDR1 is SNHLY and CDR2 FYNNEI. Deletions cut 6 bases from V and 6 bases from J, with 9 bases between. CDR3 nucleotide sequence: TGTGCCAGCAGCGCAGGGAGCGAGCAGTACTTC. Translating it yields CASSAGSEQYF.

V usage is TRBV11-2 and J usage is TRBJ1-1; tentatively, D is TRBD1 (6 bases). Per the germline V gene, CDR1 is SGHAT and CDR2 is FQNNGV. The V and J ends lost 3 bases and 3 bases respectively, with 26 bases between them. This CDR3 is 19 amino acids long. The CDR3 nucleotides read TGTGCCAGCAGCTTTGCCCTTATCTGGGAACAGGGTGGGGACACTGAAGCTTTCTTT. This codes for CASSFALIWEQGGDTEAFF.